These T cell receptor beta chains were read from a single sample in a study of CD8 T cells in Susac syndrome. TCRdb reprocessed the immunoSEQ multiplex PCR reads via MiXCR and lists one record per CDR3 protein. Altogether 70,000 to 100,000 distinct CDR3 sequences are present, around 96% being singletons, with the ten largest covering about 0.68%. Specimen: CD8+ T cells from PBMCs. Receptors were obtained from a human donor with Susac syndrome. Each CDR3 is given with its conserved first and last residue. D genes are given only for firm matches. Clone size is shown for a subset of rows, as once, few, many or a class of expanded clone.

j_call v_call d_call clone_size cdr3_nt cdr3_aa
TRBJ2-1 TRBV9 . . TGTGCCAGCACTCGGTGGGGCCGGGTGGATGAGCAGTTCTTC CASTRWGRVDEQFF
TRBJ2-7 TRBV12-3/TRBV12-4 TRBD2 . TGTGCCAGCAGTTTTAGCGGGGGTCCTTCCTACGAGCAGTACTTC CASSFSGGPSYEQYF
TRBJ2-6 TRBV7-8 . . TGTGCCAGCAGCTTCGGTGTATCTGGGGCCAACGTCCTGACTTTC CASSFGVSGANVLTF
TRBJ2-7 TRBV30 . . TGTGCCTGGAGTCCCCTTGGGAACGAGCAGTACTTC CAWSPLGNEQYF
TRBJ2-7 TRBV21-1 . . TGTGCCAGCTACGGGTCCTACGAGCAGTACTTC CASYGSYEQYF
TRBJ1-2 TRBV27 . . TGTGCCAGCAGTCCCCACGGGGTAGCTAACTATGGCTACACCTTC CASSPHGVANYGYTF
TRBJ2-5 TRBV23-1 . . TGCGCCAGCAGTCAATCTTCAGGGCTAGAGACCCAGTACTTC CASSQSSGLETQYF
TRBJ1-1 TRBV5-8 TRBD1 . TGTGCCAGCAGCTCAGGGGGACATGGGGCGGCTGAAGCTTTCTTT CASSSGGHGAAEAFF
TRBJ2-1 TRBV3-1 . . TGTGCCAGCAGCCAAGGAGGGTTCGGTGAGCAGTTCTTC CASSQGGFGEQFF
TRBJ1-1 TRBV20-1 . . TGCAGTGCTAGAGATCGAAGGAGGTCAAGCACTGAAGCTTTCTTT CSARDRRRSSTEAFF
TRBJ2-3 TRBV30 TRBD2 . TGTGCCTGGGCGGGGGGCTCTACAGATACGCAGTATTTT CAWAGGSTDTQYF
TRBJ1-1 TRBV20-1 . . TGCAGTGCTAGAGGCGACAGTCCTGAAGCTTTCTTT CSARGDSPEAFF
TRBJ2-5 TRBV6-2/TRBV6-3 . . TGTGCCAGCAGTTACCCTCGCAGGGCGGGACAAGAGACCCAGTACTTC CASSYPRRAGQETQYF
TRBJ1-5 TRBV9 TRBD1 . TGTGCCAGCAGCCCGGGGACAGGGAGAGGCAATCAGCCCCAGCATTTT CASSPGTGRGNQPQHF
TRBJ2-1 TRBV9 TRBD2 . TGTGCCAGCAGCCCACGACTAGCGGATGGGAATGAGCAGTTCTTC CASSPRLADGNEQFF
TRBJ1-1 TRBV29-1 . . TGCAGCGGCCAGGGATTTGGCACTGAAGCTTTCTTT CSGQGFGTEAFF
TRBJ2-3 TRBV20-1 . . TGCAGTGCTAGAGAGCATAAGACGAATACGCAGTATTTT CSAREHKTNTQYF
TRBJ2-7 TRBV24-1 . few TGTGCCACCAGTGATTCCCGGGACAAACTGTACGAGCAGTACTTC CATSDSRDKLYEQYF
TRBJ2-5 TRBV18 TRBD1 . TGTGCCAGCTCATCAAGACAGGGCCAAGAGACCCAGTACTTC CASSSRQGQETQYF
TRBJ1-5 TRBV12-3/TRBV12-4 . . TGTGCCAGCAGTGGACTGATTGGTCAGCCCCAGCATTTT CASSGLIGQPQHF
TRBJ2-3 TRBV30 TRBD1 once TGTGCCTGGAATCCCGGACAGGGCACAGATACGCAGTATTTT CAWNPGQGTDTQYF
TRBJ2-1 TRBV6-2/TRBV6-3 . . TGTGCCAGCGGGCCCAATGAGCAGTTCTTC CASGPNEQFF
TRBJ2-1 TRBV27 . . TGTGCCAGCAGTTTGACCGGGACTTCACACTGGGTGAATGAGCAGTTCTTC CASSLTGTSHWVNEQFF
TRBJ1-4 TRBV10-2 . once TGCGCCAGCAGTGAGTCCATTTGGGACAAGGCTAATGAAAAACTGTTTTTT CASSESIWDKANEKLFF
TRBJ1-1 TRBV30 TRBD1 . TGTGCCGCGTGGGAGGGACAGCCTAACACTGAAGCTTTCTTT CAAWEGQPNTEAFF
TRBJ1-4 TRBV20-1 . . TGCAGTGCTAGAAGTCTGGGGCAGGGCGATGAAAAACTGTTTTTT CSARSLGQGDEKLFF
TRBJ1-6 TRBV5-6 . . TGTGCCAGCAGCTTGGGCTCCGGTACACCCCTCCACTTT CASSLGSGTPLHF
TRBJ2-3 TRBV10-3 . . TGTGCCATCAGTGACGATAGTGGTGGAGGGGGCAGCACAGATACGCAGTATTTT CAISDDSGGGGSTDTQYF
TRBJ1-5 TRBV20-1 . . TGCAGTGCTCGAGTTAGTCGCGGCAATCAGCCCCAGCATTTT CSARVSRGNQPQHF
TRBJ2-2 TRBV11-2 . . TGTGCCAGCAGCCCAGCCGGCGGGGAGCTGTTTTTT CASSPAGGELFF
TRBJ2-1 TRBV27 TRBD2 once TGTGCCAGCAGTTCCCGGACTAGCGGGGGGCGCTACAATGAGCAGTTCTTC CASSSRTSGGRYNEQFF
TRBJ1-1 TRBV30 . . TGTGCCTGGGATCCCAGGGGTCTGTGGGCTGAAGCTTTCTTT CAWDPRGLWAEAFF
TRBJ2-2 TRBV5-1 . . TGCGCCAGCAGCTTGTTTACAGAGAACACCGGGGAGCTGTTTTTT CASSLFTENTGELFF
TRBJ2-6 TRBV18 . . TGTGCCAGCTCACCTACGACGGGGAGCTCTGGGGCCAACGTCCTGACTTTC CASSPTTGSSGANVLTF
TRBJ2-3 TRBV20-1 TRBD2 . TGCAGTGCTATTAGCGGGGGGTCCACAGATACGCAGTATTTT CSAISGGSTDTQYF
TRBJ1-2 TRBV6-5 . . TGTGCCAGCAGTTGGGACCGGAGATCGGGCTATGGCTACACCTTC CASSWDRRSGYGYTF
TRBJ2-7 TRBV20-1 . . TGCAGTGCTAGAGGGGCCGGCCTCTACGAGCAGTACTTC CSARGAGLYEQYF
TRBJ1-1 TRBV20-1 . . TGCAGTGCTCAGACGGGGAACACTGAAGCTTTCTTT CSAQTGNTEAFF
TRBJ2-1 TRBV29-1 . . TGCAGCGTGGGCGAATCCTACAATGAGCAGTTCTTC CSVGESYNEQFF
TRBJ2-7 TRBV12-3/TRBV12-4 . few TGTGCCAGCAGTTTCCCGGGGAGCTCCTACGAGCAGTACTTC CASSFPGSSYEQYF
TRBJ1-2 TRBV10-3 . . TGTGCCATCAGTGAGGCACCTCCGGGGGAGGGAGGCTACACCTTC CAISEAPPGEGGYTF
TRBJ1-5 TRBV20-1 . . TGCAGTGCTCGAACACTCCGTAGGGGGAGTGGGGACAATCAGCCCCAGCATTTT CSARTLRRGSGDNQPQHF
TRBJ2-4 TRBV24-1 TRBD1 . TGTGCCACCAGTGATGCGGGACAGGGGGGAATCAAAAACATTCAGTACTTC CATSDAGQGGIKNIQYF
TRBJ2-3 TRBV7-9 . . TGTGCCAGCACCGAGACAGTCTTGAGCACAGATACGCAGTATTTT CASTETVLSTDTQYF
TRBJ1-2 TRBV7-9 . . TGTGCCAGCAGCCAAACCGGGACACCTTTCTATGGCTACACCTTC CASSQTGTPFYGYTF
TRBJ2-1 TRBV29-1 TRBD2 . TGCAGCGTTTCAGGCGGGGGGGCCGGTGAGCAGTTCTTC CSVSGGGAGEQFF
TRBJ1-3 TRBV5-1 . . TGCGCCAGCAGCCCTTCGACCCCGGAGGGCAACACCATATATTTT CASSPSTPEGNTIYF
TRBJ1-4 TRBV20-1 TRBD1 . TGCAGTGCCCCAGGGGGAGGGGTAACTAATGAAAAACTGTTTTTT CSAPGGGVTNEKLFF
TRBJ2-1 TRBV5-1 . . TGCGCCAGCAGGAGAGACGGAGGGATCCTACAGCATGAGCAGTTCTTC CASRRDGGILQHEQFF
TRBJ1-5 TRBV20-1 . . TGCAGTGCTAGGCCGGCGTCGGGAAGCAATCAGCCCCAGCATTTT CSARPASGSNQPQHF